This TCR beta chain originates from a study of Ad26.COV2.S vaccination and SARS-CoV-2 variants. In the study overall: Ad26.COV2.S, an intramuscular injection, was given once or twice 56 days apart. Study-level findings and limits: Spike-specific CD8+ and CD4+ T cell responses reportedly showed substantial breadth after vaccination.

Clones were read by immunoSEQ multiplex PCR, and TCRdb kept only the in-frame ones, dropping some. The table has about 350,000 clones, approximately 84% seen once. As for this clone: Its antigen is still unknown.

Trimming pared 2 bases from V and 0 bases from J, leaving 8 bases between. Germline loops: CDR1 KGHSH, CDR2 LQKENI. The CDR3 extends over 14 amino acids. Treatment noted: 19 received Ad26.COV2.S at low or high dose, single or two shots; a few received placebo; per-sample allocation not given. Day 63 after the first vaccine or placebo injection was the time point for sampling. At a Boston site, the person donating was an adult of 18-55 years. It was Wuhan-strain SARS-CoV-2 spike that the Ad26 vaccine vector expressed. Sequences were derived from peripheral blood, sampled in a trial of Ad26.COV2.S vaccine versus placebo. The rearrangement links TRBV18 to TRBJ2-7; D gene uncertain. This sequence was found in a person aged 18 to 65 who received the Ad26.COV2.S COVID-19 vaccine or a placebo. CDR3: CASSPGQYSYEQYF. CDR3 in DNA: TGTGCCAGCTCACCAGGGCAGTACTCCTACGAGCAGTACTTC.